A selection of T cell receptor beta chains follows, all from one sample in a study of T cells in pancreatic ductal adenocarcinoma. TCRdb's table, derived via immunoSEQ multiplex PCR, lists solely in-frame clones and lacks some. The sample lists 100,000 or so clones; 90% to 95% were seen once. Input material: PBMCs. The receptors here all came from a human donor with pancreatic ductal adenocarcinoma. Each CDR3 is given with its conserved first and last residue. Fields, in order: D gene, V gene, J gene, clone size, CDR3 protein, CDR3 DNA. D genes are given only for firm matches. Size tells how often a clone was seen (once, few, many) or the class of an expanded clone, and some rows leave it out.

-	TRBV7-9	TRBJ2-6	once	CASSLWGQGGTGANVLTF	TGTGCCAGCAGCTTATGGGGTCAAGGAGGGACTGGGGCCAACGTCCTGACTTTC
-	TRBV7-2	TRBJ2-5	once	CASSFSGPRGETQYF	TGTGCCAGCAGCTTCTCCGGGCCCCGGGGGGAGACCCAGTACTTC
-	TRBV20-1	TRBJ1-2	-	CSAAGGGGYTF	TGCAGTGCCGCGGGGGGGGGTGGCTACACCTTC
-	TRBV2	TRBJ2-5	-	CASSEGGETQYF	TGTGCCAGCAGTGAGGGAGGAGAGACCCAGTACTTC
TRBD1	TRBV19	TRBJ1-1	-	CATQRQGRTEAFF	TGTGCCACCCAAAGACAGGGACGGACTGAAGCTTTCTTT
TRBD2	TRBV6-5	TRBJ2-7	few	CASSYSREGSYEQYF	TGTGCCAGCAGTTACAGTCGGGAGGGGTCCTACGAGCAGTACTTC
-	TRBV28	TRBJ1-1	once	CASSFVGQNTEAFF	TGTGCCAGCAGTTTCGTCGGACAGAACACTGAAGCTTTCTTT
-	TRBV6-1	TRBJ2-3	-	CASRQQGTDTQYF	TGTGCCAGCAGACAACAGGGCACAGATACGCAGTATTTT
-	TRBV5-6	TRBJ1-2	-	CASSLVLGGTYGYTF	TGTGCCAGCAGCTTGGTTTTGGGGGGGACCTATGGCTACACCTTC
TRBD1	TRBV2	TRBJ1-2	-	CASQRDRENGYTF	TGTGCCAGCCAAAGGGACAGGGAGAATGGCTACACCTTC
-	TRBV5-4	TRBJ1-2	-	CASSPSTSDYGYTF	TGTGCCAGCAGCCCGAGTACTTCCGACTATGGCTACACCTTC
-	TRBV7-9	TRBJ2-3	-	CASSFSTDTQYF	TGTGCCAGCAGCTTCTCCACAGATACGCAGTATTTT
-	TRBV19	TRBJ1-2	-	CASSPPGGLGYTF	TGTGCCAGTAGTCCACCCGGGGGGCTCGGCTACACCTTC
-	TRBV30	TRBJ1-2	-	CAWSSGGGPNYGYTF	TGTGCCTGGAGTTCCGGGGGAGGACCTAACTATGGCTACACCTTC
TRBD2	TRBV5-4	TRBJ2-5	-	CASSYAPGLAGGTQYF	TGTGCCAGCAGCTACGCGCCGGGACTAGCGGGAGGGACCCAGTACTTC
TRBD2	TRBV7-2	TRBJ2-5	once	CASSLVAGGETQYF	TGTGCCAGCAGCTTAGTAGCGGGAGGAGAGACCCAGTACTTC
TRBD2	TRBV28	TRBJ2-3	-	CASTPTSGRTDTQYF	TGTGCCAGCACCCCGACTAGCGGCCGCACAGATACGCAGTATTTT
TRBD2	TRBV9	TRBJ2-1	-	CASSVGSGSFNEQFF	TGTGCCAGCAGCGTAGGTAGCGGGAGTTTCAATGAGCAGTTCTTC
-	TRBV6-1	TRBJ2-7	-	CASRSQGQSSYEQYF	TGTGCCAGCAGGTCACAGGGTCAGAGCTCCTACGAGCAGTACTTC
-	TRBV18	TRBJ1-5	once	CASSDRSQPQHF	TGTGCCAGCTCAGATAGGAGTCAGCCCCAGCATTTT
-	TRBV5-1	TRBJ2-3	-	CASSPGTSTDTQYF	TGCGCCAGCAGCCCCGGGACTAGCACAGATACGCAGTATTTT
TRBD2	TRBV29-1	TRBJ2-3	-	CSVGGLAGADTQYF	TGCAGCGTTGGGGGACTAGCGGGAGCTGATACGCAGTATTTT
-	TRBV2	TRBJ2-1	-	CASSEVVVANEQFF	TGTGCCAGCAGTGAGGTGGTGGTAGCTAATGAGCAGTTCTTC
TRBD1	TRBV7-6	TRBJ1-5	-	CASSFGQGDQPQHF	TGTGCCAGCAGCTTTGGACAGGGCGATCAGCCCCAGCATTTT
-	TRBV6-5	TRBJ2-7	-	CASSEVQATEQYF	TGTGCCAGCAGTGAAGTTCAGGCCACCGAGCAGTACTTC
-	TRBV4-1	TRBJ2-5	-	CASSHRGADQETQYF	TGCGCCAGCAGCCACAGGGGGGCAGACCAAGAGACCCAGTACTTC
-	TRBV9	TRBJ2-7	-	CASSGGNYEQYF	TGTGCCAGCAGCGGAGGGAACTACGAGCAGTACTTC
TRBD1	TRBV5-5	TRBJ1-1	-	CASSLRDRNTEAFF	TGTGCCAGCAGCCTAAGGGACAGGAACACTGAAGCTTTCTTT
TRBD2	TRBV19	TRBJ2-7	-	CASSRTSGSQYEQYF	TGTGCCAGTAGTCGCACTAGCGGGAGCCAATACGAGCAGTACTTC
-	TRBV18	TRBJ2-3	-	CASSGSSGLLGDTQYF	TGTGCCAGCTCAGGCTCCTCCGGACTCCTGGGAGATACGCAGTATTTT
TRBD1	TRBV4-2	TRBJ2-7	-	CASSHPGQGDYEQYF	TGTGCCAGCAGCCACCCCGGACAGGGGGATTACGAGCAGTACTTC
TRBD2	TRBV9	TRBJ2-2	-	CASRDGTSGFTGELFF	TGTGCCAGCAGAGACGGGACTAGCGGTTTTACCGGGGAGCTGTTTTTT
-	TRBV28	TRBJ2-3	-	CASSLLFVDTQYF	TGTGCCAGCAGTTTATTGTTCGTAGATACGCAGTATTTT
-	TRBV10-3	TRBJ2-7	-	CAIKTELNYEQYF	TGTGCCATCAAAACCGAACTTAATTACGAGCAGTACTTC
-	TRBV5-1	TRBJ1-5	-	CASSLDGGDFQPQHF	TGCGCCAGCAGCTTGGATGGGGGCGATTTTCAGCCCCAGCATTTT
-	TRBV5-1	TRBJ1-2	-	CASSLGQPNYGYTF	TGCGCCAGCAGCTTGGGACAACCTAACTATGGCTACACCTTC
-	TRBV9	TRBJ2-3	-	CASSASTDTQYF	TGTGCCAGCAGCGCTAGCACAGATACGCAGTATTTT
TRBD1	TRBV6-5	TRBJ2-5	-	CASSYGTAQETQYF	TGTGCCAGCAGTTACGGGACAGCCCAAGAGACCCAGTACTTC
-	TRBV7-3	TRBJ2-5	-	CASSLGGVQETQYF	TGTGCCAGCAGCCTAGGGGGGGTCCAAGAGACCCAGTACTTC
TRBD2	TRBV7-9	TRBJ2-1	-	CASSGPPRGRANNEQFF	TGTGCCAGCAGCGGCCCCCCTCGTGGGAGGGCCAACAATGAGCAGTTCTTC
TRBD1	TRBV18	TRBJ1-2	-	CASSPGGGGFYGYTF	TGTGCCAGCTCACCGGGTGGAGGGGGCTTCTATGGCTACACCTTC
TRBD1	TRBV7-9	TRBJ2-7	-	CASSPGTGQNEQYF	TGTGCCAGCAGCCCGGGGACAGGGCAAAACGAGCAGTACTTC
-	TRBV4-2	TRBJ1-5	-	CASSQDDRQNQPQHF	TGTGCCAGCAGCCAAGATGACCGACAAAATCAGCCCCAGCATTTT
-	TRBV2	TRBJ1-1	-	CASRGWGGNTEAFF	TGTGCCAGCAGGGGGTGGGGGGGGAACACTGAAGCTTTCTTT
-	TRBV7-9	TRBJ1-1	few	CASSWAGLRTEAFF	TGTGCCAGCAGCTGGGCGGGATTGAGAACTGAAGCTTTCTTT
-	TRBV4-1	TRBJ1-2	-	CASSQGEPGGYGYTF	TGCGCCAGCAGCCAAGGGGAGCCGGGCGGCTATGGCTACACCTTC
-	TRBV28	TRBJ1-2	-	CASSFVWTAYGYTF	TGTGCCAGCAGTTTCGTCTGGACAGCCTATGGCTACACCTTC
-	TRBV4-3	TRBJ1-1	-	CASSQEHYGATEAFF	TGCGCCAGCAGCCAAGAGCACTATGGGGCCACTGAAGCTTTCTTT
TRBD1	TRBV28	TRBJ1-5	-	CASSPAGTEDQPQHF	TGTGCCAGCAGTCCCGCCGGGACAGAGGATCAGCCCCAGCATTTT
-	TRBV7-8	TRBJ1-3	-	CASSWGHPSGNTIYF	TGTGCCAGCAGCTGGGGGCACCCCTCTGGAAACACCATATATTTT
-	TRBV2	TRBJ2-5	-	CANLQVDQETQYF	TGTGCCAACTTACAGGTTGACCAAGAGACCCAGTACTTC
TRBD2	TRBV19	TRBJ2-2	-	CASRTRDYYTGELFF	TGTGCCAGTAGGACCAGGGACTACTACACCGGGGAGCTGTTTTTT